A single TCR beta chain is shown here with its context. This clone has a single count. The antigen it binds to is not known. One base away there is no much larger clone; base qualities are not given. This record comes from a study of blood T cell repertoires in COVID-19 (dated by TCRdb to about 2020). For the study in its entirety: Samples covering the acute and convalescent phases of COVID-19 were provided by collaborators in the United States, Italy and Spain. The prospective study material was composed of cDNA or gDNA derived from T cells, B-cell-depleted T cells, or PBMCs. The dataset comprised deeply sampled blood TCRbeta repertoires from subjects exposed to, actively infected with, or recovered from COVID-19. The repertoires were released in a freely available public database intended as a resource for research on the immune response to SARS-CoV-2. Samples were obtained from the ongoing ImmuneRACE study (first 160 participants) and from over a thousand subjects provided by 6 global collaborators. The sample metadata nearly always contained a de-identified subject ID, COVID-19 status, age in years and sex. Where available, HLA class I and class II types were taken from metadata supplied by the sample provider and were not determined by assay-based typing. The paper's findings and limits, for the study overall: The quantity of clinical and demographic metadata differed by source and by participant and was supplied without curation.

The immunoSEQ Assay, a bias-controlled multiplex PCR, was used to amplify TCRbeta CDR3 regions from genomic DNA. Per the authors' processing: The number of nucleated cells in each sample was estimated from the amplification of reference gene primers within the assay. Sequence reads were collapsed and filtered to measure the absolute abundance of every unique TCRbeta CDR3 rearrangement. For each sample, productive Simpson clonality was calculated by taking the square root of Simpson's diversity index across productive rearrangements. TCRdb holds this immuneACCESS table with in-frame rearrangements only. Some clones are missing; in checked studies, unresolved V genes explain under half, and the rest has no known cause. Clone size and the V and J calls come from that table; the DNA yielded D and trimming. This sample gives some 70,000 clones in total; roughly 82% of them show up just once. In total, the top ten clones hold under 8% of the sample.

Each collaborating institution followed its own protocols to collect whole blood in K2EDTA tubes. For TCRbeta analysis, collaborators shipped samples in one of three forms: frozen whole blood, isolated PBMCs, or DNA extracted from either of those sample types. The CDR3 covers 13 residues, taking in both the cysteine and the phenylalanine. Solely the CDR3 DNA is kept, with 39 bases framed from the first base. Trimming takes 2 bases from V and 5 bases from J, and the germline ends sit 6 bases apart. The germline V gene encodes CDR1 MRHNA and CDR2 SNTAGT. The sequencing sample was made of peripheral blood. The chain is assembled from TRBV6-4 and TRBJ2-2; the D gene identity is not certain. The clonotype was recovered from a man aged 55 to 70 with acute or convalescent COVID-19. At the DNA level, the sequence is TGTGCCAGCAGTGACCGAGCTACCGGGGAGCTGTTTTTT. Its amino acids are CASSDRATGELFF.